What follows are 24 T cell receptor beta chains derived from one specimen sequenced in a study of T cell clonality in common variable immunodeficiency. The method was immunoSEQ multiplex PCR; TCRdb's version includes in-frame clones alone and lacks a portion of them. This sample includes over 55,000 clones with no singletons; its ten biggest clones take up about 1.5%. Sequencing used peripheral blood mononuclear cells. Receptor source: a person between 18 and 75 years old in good health.

The sample holds many counts of this clone. CDR3: CASKWSEGWGKNIQYF. Partial CDR3 DNA: TGTGCCAGCAAGTGGTCGGAGGGGTGGGGCAAAAACATT. The V and J genes are TRBV2 and TRBJ2-4; a possible D gene is TRBD2 (6 bases). The sequenced fragment ends 3 residues before the CDR3 boundary, so the rest is inferred from the germline J gene. The ends were cut back, 7 bases at V and 3 bases at J, with 19 bases in the middle. CDR1 is SNHLY and CDR2 is FYNNEI in the germline V gene. This CDR3 contains 16 residues.

In its sample, this clone was seen many times. The read ends 3 residues early relative to the CDR3; the germline J gene fills the gap. The V and J genes are TRBV13 and TRBJ2-7; TRBD1 is a possible D gene (6 bases). Trimming removed 5 bases from V and 3 bases from J, with 14 bases in between. Germline CDR1 and CDR2: PRHDT and FYEKMQ (reference sequence). This CDR3 spans 14 amino acids. CDR3 sequence reads: CASSRKGVYYEQYF. Incomplete CDR3 DNA: TGTGCCAGCAGCCGCAAGGGGGTCTACTACGAG.

Ten or more counts support this clone. The CDR3 extends 3 residues past the end of the read, so its final part is completed from the germline J gene. The rearrangement links TRBV5-1 to TRBJ2-3; 10 nucleotides agree with TRBD1. Germline CDR1 SGHRS, CDR2 YFSETQ. Germline trimming cut 4 bases from V and 4 bases from J; bases unmatched to any gene: 6. The CDR3 loop spans 15 amino acids. CDR3 bases read: TGCGCCAGCAGCCCCGGACAGGGGGGCGCAGATACG. This sequence encodes CASSPGQGGADT. From start to end, the CDR3 is CASSPGQGGADTQYF. Full variable domain (remainder filled in from reference TRBV5-1 and TRBJ2-3): KAGVTQTPRYLIKTRGQQVTLSCSPISGHRSVSWYQQTPGQGLQFLFEYFSETQRNKGNFPGRFSGRQFSNSRSEMNVSTLELGDSALYLCASSPGQGGADTQYFGPGTRLTVL.

Points on this clone: From the germline J gene comes the end of the CDR3, since the read stops 3 residues before it. J is TRBJ2-2 and V is TRBV18, with a possible D match to TRBD1 (7 bases). Per the germline V gene, CDR1 is KGHSH and CDR2 is LQKENI. The CDR3 has 15 residues. Trimming shortened V by 4 bases and J by 1 base, and 10 bases separated the two germline ends. The part of the CDR3 DNA that was read is TGTGCCAGCTCACGACAGGGACTGAACACCGGGGAG. It translates to CASSRQGLNTGE. The CDR3, in full, reads CASSRQGLNTGELFF.

Ten or more counts support this clone. The read gets to within 3 residues of the CDR3 end, and the germline J gene fills in the rest. V gene TRBV5-1 combines with J gene TRBJ2-1; TRBD2 might be the D (6 bases). Per germline, CDR1 SGHRS and CDR2 YFSETQ. V was pared by 0 bases and J by 4 bases, with 14 bases between. CDR3 length: 16 residues. The CDR3 sequence is CASSLGVADTYNEQFF. The sequenced CDR3 bases are TGCGCCAGCAGCTTGGGGGTAGCGGATACTTACAATGAG.

This clone showed up many times. Sequencing ends 3 residues short of the CDR3 end; the germline J gene provides the rest. V and J are TRBV2 and TRBJ2-2; 9 bases agree with TRBD1. The CDR3 sequence is 16 residues long. Germline V gene data show CDR1 as SNHLY and CDR2 as FYNNEI. Losses at the gene ends were 6 bases for V and 4 bases for J; bases not matched to a gene: 9. CDR3 DNA (partial): TGTGCCAGCAGGGTGAACAGGGGGCAGGGCACCGGGGAG. Translation gives CASRVNRGQGTGE. The full CDR3 protein reads CASRVNRGQGTGELFF.

This clone occurred many times. The read falls 3 residues short of the CDR3 end, and the missing part is taken from the germline J gene. The J gene is TRBJ2-7, the V gene TRBV5-1, with a tentative D call TRBD1 (6 bases). Germline assignment: CDR1 SGHRS and CDR2 YFSETQ. The CDR3 covers 15 residues. V lost 6 bases to trimming and J lost 3 bases, with 19 bases between them. CDR3: CASKRAQDSYYEQYF. The sequenced CDR3 bases are TGCGCCAGCAAACGGGCCCAGGACAGCTACTACGAG.

This clone was detected ten times or more. CDR3 loop: CASRTGTSGTDTQYF. The sequenced part of the CDR3 DNA is TGTGCCAGCAGAACCGGGACTAGCGGCACAGATACG. The chain links TRBV28 to TRBJ2-3; 10 nucleotides agree with TRBD2. The read halts 3 residues ahead of the CDR3 end, with the missing end drawn from the germline J gene. CDR1 is MDHEN, CDR2 SYDVKM, per germline. The junction had 4 bases not matched to a gene; V was cut back by 6 bases and J by 1 base. The CDR3 covers 15 residues. The whole variable domain, filled in from reference TRBV28 and TRBJ2-3, reads DVKVTQSSRYLVKRTGEKVFLECVQDMDHENMFWYRQDPGLGLRLIYFSYDVKMKEKGDIPEGYSVSREKKERFSLILESASTNQTSMYLCASRTGTSGTDTQYFGPGTRLTVL.

This clone was observed at least ten times. The read comes to an end 3 residues before the CDR3 does, leaving the germline J gene to fill in the end. The chain joins TRBV6-1 to TRBJ2-3; D might be TRBD2 (5 bases). CDR3 size: 15 residues. V lost 0 bases to trimming and J lost 6 bases, with 13 bases between them. Germline CDR1 and CDR2: MNHNS and SASEGT. CDR3 sequence reads: CASSEAGGRSDTQYF. The CDR3 bases that were read are TGTGCCAGCAGTGAAGCAGGCGGGCGGAGTGATACG.

There are many counts of this clone. The observed sequence ends 3 residues before the CDR3 terminus, with the missing tail filled in from the germline J gene. This chain connects TRBV13 to TRBJ2-2, with 10 bases identical to TRBD1. The V and J ends lost 4 bases and 3 bases, in that order; junction bases with no gene match: 8. Germline lookup yields CDR1 PRHDT and CDR2 FYEKMQ (reference sequence). This CDR3 is built from 17 residues. The sequenced part of the CDR3 DNA is TGTGCCAGCAGCTCGTTGACAGGGGGCAGTCACACCGGGGAG. Translated: CASSSLTGGSHTGE. The entire CDR3 protein reads CASSSLTGGSHTGELFF.

This clone was recorded at least ten times. The observed sequence ends 3 residues before the CDR3 terminus, with the missing tail filled in from the germline J gene. V and J are TRBV11-2 and TRBJ2-3; 7 bases match TRBD1. V lost 5 bases to trimming and J lost 3 bases; unmatched junction nucleotides: 8. The CDR3 has 15 residues. Germline V gene sequence: CDR1 SGHAT, CDR2 FQNNGV. The CDR3 loop reads CASSLGQTSTDTQYF. The DNA read from the CDR3 is TGTGCCAGCAGCCTGGGACAGACCTCGACAGATACG.

About this clone: The CDR3 goes on 3 residues after the read ends, and that part is filled in from the germline J gene. This sample includes further DNA sequences coding for the same CDR3. This chain links TRBV5-1 with TRBJ2-5, with 10 positions matching TRBD2. The CDR3 runs 15 residues. V was clipped by 0 bases and J by 4 bases; unmatched bases: 3. Per germline, CDR1 SGHRS and CDR2 YFSETQ. Partial CDR3 DNA: TGCGCCAGCAGCTTGGGCAGCGGGAGGGGAGAGACC. Amino acids: CASSLGSGRGET. Given in full, the CDR3 is CASSLGSGRGETQYF.

Points on this clone: The read comes to an end 3 residues before the CDR3 does, leaving the germline J gene to fill in the end. This chain uses TRBV11-3 with TRBJ2-1, with D unclear. In germline, CDR1 is SGHNT, CDR2 YENEEA. V lost 3 bases and J lost 6, with 9 bases in between. The CDR3 sequence is 13 residues long. The CDR3 region is CASSFDSPNEQFF. CDR3 DNA, as far as it was read: TGTGCCAGCAGCTTTGACTCTCCCAATGAG.

As to this clone: The CDR3 end lies 3 residues beyond the end of the read and is filled in from the germline J gene. This rearrangement joins TRBV5-1 to TRBJ2-7; 7 bases map to TRBD2. This CDR3 comprises 15 residues. Trimming removed 4 bases from V and 3 bases from J; junction bases left unmatched: 10. The germline V gene encodes CDR1 SGHRS and CDR2 YFSETQ. The CDR3 DNA, read in part, is TGCGCCAGCAGCCCATCGGGCGGGAGAGTCTACGAG. Translation gives CASSPSGGRVYE. The complete CDR3 sequence is CASSPSGGRVYEQYF.

This clone was observed a handful of times. CDR3: CASSEMAGQYNEQFF. The CDR3 DNA, read in part, is TGTGCCAGCAGTGAAATGGCGGGGCAATACAATGAG. The chain joins TRBV2 to TRBJ2-1; D is possibly TRBD2 (6 bases). The read ends 3 residues early relative to the CDR3; the germline J gene fills the gap. Germline V CDR1 and CDR2: SNHLY, FYNNEI. There are 15 residues in the CDR3. The ends were cut back, 2 bases at V and 4 bases at J, with 12 bases in the middle. Full variable domain (missing parts from reference TRBV2 and TRBJ2-1): EPEVTQTPSHQVTQMGQEVILRCVPISNHLYFYWYRQILGQKVEFLVSFYNNEISEKSEIFDDQFSVERPDGSNFTLKIRSTKLEDSAMYFCASSEMAGQYNEQFFGPGTRLTVL.

The table lists this clone with many counts. The missing CDR3 end, 3 residues past where the read stops, is filled in from the germline J gene. The rearrangement links TRBV20-1 to TRBJ2-2; TRBD2 matches at 8 bases. CDR1 and CDR2 (germline): DFQATT, SNEGSKA (reference sequence). The CDR3 is 17 residues long. The V gene end was trimmed by 0 bases and the J gene end by 2 bases; junction bases not matched to a gene: 8. CDR3 protein: CSARDFFGTSNTGELFF. The CDR3 bases that were read are TGCAGTGCTAGAGATTTTTTCGGGACTAGTAACACCGGGGAG.

This clone was counted at least ten times. The read terminates 3 residues ahead of where the CDR3 ends, so the germline J gene completes it. V and J are TRBV20-1 and TRBJ2-3, with 12 bases identical to TRBD2. Looked up from germline, CDR1 is DFQATT and CDR2 is SNEGSKA (reference sequence). With 3 bases clipped from V and 2 bases from J, the junction kept 9 bases outside the gene matches. The CDR3 has 17 amino acids. CDR3 region: CSARPTSGSGDTDTQYF. The sequenced part of the CDR3 DNA is TGCAGTGCTAGGCCGACTAGCGGGAGTGGGGACACAGATACG.

This clone was seen repeatedly, ten times or more. The sequenced fragment ends 3 residues before the CDR3 boundary, so the rest is inferred from the germline J gene. The gene calls are TRBV20-1 and TRBJ2-7; TRBD1 might be the D (6 bases). The V end was cut by 6 bases, the J end by 0 bases, with 15 bases between. This CDR3 contains 14 residues. CDR1 and CDR2 (germline): DFQATT, SNEGSKA (reference sequence). Here the CDR3 reads CSAAGGTTSYEQYF. The sequenced part of the CDR3 DNA is TGCAGTGCCGCCGGTGGGACAACCTCCTACGAG.

This clone was observed many times. The read ends 3 residues before the CDR3 terminus; that terminus is restored from the germline J gene. The chain carries TRBV19 and TRBJ2-1; 12 nucleotides line up with TRBD2. Unmatched junction bases numbered 4, after V lost 5 bases and J lost 5 bases. Germline CDR1 and CDR2: LNHDA and SQIVND (reference sequence). The CDR3 is made up of 15 amino acids. CDR3 DNA, as far as it was read: TGTGCCAGTAGTCTAAGGACTAGCGGGAACAATGAG. Protein product: CASSLRTSGNNE. In full, the CDR3 is CASSLRTSGNNEQFF. The full variable domain, rest sourced from reference TRBV19 and TRBJ2-1, is DGGITQSPKYLFRKEGQNVTLSCEQNLNHDAMYWYRQDPGQGLRLIYYSQIVNDFQKGDIAEGYSVSREKKESFPLTVTSAQKNPTAFYLCASSLRTSGNNEQFFGPGTRLTVL.

Ten or more counts support this clone. CDR3: CASAKIAGTTDTQYF. The CDR3 DNA, read in part, is TGTGCCAGCGCTAAAATAGCGGGAACCACAGATACG. This chain joins TRBV7-3 and TRBJ2-3; 8 bases align to TRBD2. The sequence runs out 3 residues before the end of the CDR3; the remainder is reconstructed from the germline J gene. CDR3 length: 15 residues. Germline CDR1 reads SGHTA; CDR2 reads FQGTGA. The V gene end was trimmed by 8 bases and the J gene end by 2 bases; junction bases not matched to a gene: 9.

This clone was seen repeatedly, ten times or more. The CDR3 end lies 3 residues beyond the end of the read and is filled in from the germline J gene. This chain links TRBV5-1 with TRBJ2-3; 8 bases are a match to TRBD2. Germline V CDR1 and CDR2: SGHRS, YFSETQ. The CDR3 contains 16 residues. Losses at the gene ends were 0 bases for V and 6 bases for J; bases not matched to a gene: 9. The CDR3 here is CASSLGDSGIGDTQYF. CDR3 DNA, as far as it was read: TGCGCCAGCAGCTTGGGGGATAGCGGGATCGGGGATACG.

This clone was seen repeatedly, ten times or more. The CDR3 end lies 3 residues beyond the end of the read and is filled in from the germline J gene. The chain links TRBV7-2 to TRBJ2-1; 7 bases are shared with TRBD2. Germline V CDR1 and CDR2: SGHTA, FQGNSA. The ends lost 4 bases at V and 6 bases at J; junction bases unmatched: 6. The length of the CDR3 is 14 residues. The CDR3 sequence: CASSSPASGNEQFF. The DNA read from the CDR3 is TGTGCCAGCAGCTCCCCGGCTAGCGGCAATGAG. The full variable domain, completed using reference TRBV7-2 and TRBJ2-1, is GAGVSQSPSNKVTEKGKDVELRCDPISGHTALYWYRQSLGQGLEFLIYFQGNSAPDKSGLPSDRFSAERTGGSVSTLTIQRTQQEDSAVYLCASSSPASGNEQFFGPGTRLTVL.

This clone was picked up many times. From the germline J gene comes the end of the CDR3, since the read stops 3 residues before it. The chain is built from TRBV6-1 and TRBJ2-5; tentative D call: TRBD1 (5 bases). V dropped 4 bases and J dropped 1 base, with 7 bases sitting between them. There are 13 residues in the CDR3. The V gene's germline CDR1 is MNHNS and CDR2 SASEGT. CDR3 protein: CASSVDSQETQYF. The CDR3 DNA, read in part, is TGTGCCAGCAGTGTCGACAGCCAAGAGACC.

This clone was counted at least ten times. Read sequence stops 3 residues before the CDR3 end, and the germline J gene provides the missing end. The V gene is TRBV18, the J gene TRBJ2-3, with no clear D. This CDR3 contains 15 residues. The germline V gene encodes CDR1 KGHSH and CDR2 LQKENI. Between the trimmed V and J ends, which lost 2 bases and 0 bases, there was a span of 9 bases. Incomplete CDR3 DNA: TGTGCCAGCTCACCAAGCCCGCACAGCACAGATACG. Its translation is CASSPSPHSTDT. The complete CDR3 reads CASSPSPHSTDTQYF.